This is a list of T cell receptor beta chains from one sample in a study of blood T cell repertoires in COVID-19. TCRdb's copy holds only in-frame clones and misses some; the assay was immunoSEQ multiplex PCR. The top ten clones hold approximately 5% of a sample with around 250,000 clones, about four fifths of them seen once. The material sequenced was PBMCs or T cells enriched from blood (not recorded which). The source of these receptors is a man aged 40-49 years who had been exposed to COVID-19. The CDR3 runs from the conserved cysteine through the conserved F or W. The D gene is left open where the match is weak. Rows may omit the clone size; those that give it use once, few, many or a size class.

CASSATAQTTQAFF,TGTGCCAGCAGTGCGACCGCCCAGACAACTCAAGCTTTCTTT,TRBJ1-1,-,-,TRBV25-1
CASSQITDTEAFF,TGTGCCAGCAGCCAGATTACGGACACTGAAGCTTTCTTT,TRBJ1-1,-,-,TRBV3-1/TRBV3-2
CASSLTGKLVSSEQFF,TGTGCCAGCAGCCTTACAGGGAAGCTCGTTTCTAGTGAGCAGTTCTTC,TRBJ2-1,-,-,TRBV3-1/TRBV3-2
CASKLAGGDNEQFF,TGTGCCAGTAAACTAGCGGGAGGAGACAATGAGCAGTTCTTC,TRBJ2-1,TRBD2,-,TRBV19
CASGLDNTGELFF,TGCGCCAGCGGACTGGATAACACCGGGGAGCTGTTTTTT,TRBJ2-2,-,-,TRBV5-1
CASSRGTEETQYF,TGTGCCAGCAGCCGCGGCACTGAGGAGACCCAGTACTTC,TRBJ2-5,-,-,TRBV4-2
CASTPSGGVGNEQFF,TGTGCCAGCACCCCCTCAGGGGGAGTGGGGAATGAGCAGTTCTTC,TRBJ2-1,TRBD1,-,TRBV6-5
CASSSFSGSSYNEQFF,TGTGCCAGCAGCTCCTTTAGCGGGAGCTCCTACAATGAGCAGTTCTTC,TRBJ2-1,TRBD2,-,TRBV7-9
CASSLWSSGNTIYF,TGTGCCAGCAGCTTATGGAGCTCTGGAAACACCATATATTTT,TRBJ1-3,-,-,TRBV7-9
CAWSFGSGASADTQYF,TGTGCCTGGAGTTTTGGTTCGGGAGCTAGTGCAGATACGCAGTATTTT,TRBJ2-3,-,-,TRBV30
CATNRSSYPHNSYEQYF,TGTGCCACCAACCGAAGTAGTTACCCTCATAACTCCTACGAGCAGTACTTC,TRBJ2-7,-,-,TRBV24-1
CASSEAGGRVTGELFF,TGTGCCAGCAGTGAAGCAGGGGGGAGGGTCACCGGGGAGCTGTTTTTT,TRBJ2-2,-,-,TRBV2
CASSLGDSYEQFF,TGTGCCAGCAGCTTAGGGGACAGCTATGAGCAGTTCTTC,TRBJ2-1,TRBD1,-,TRBV11-2
CASSPRQGEQYF,TGTGCCAGCTCACCACGGCAGGGCGAGCAGTACTTC,TRBJ2-7,-,few,TRBV18
CASRPLAGTYEQYF,TGTGCCAGTAGGCCCCTGGCGGGGACGTACGAGCAGTACTTC,TRBJ2-7,-,-,TRBV19
CASSYFLNEQYF,TGTGCCAGCAGTTACTTCCTAAACGAGCAGTACTTC,TRBJ2-7,-,-,TRBV6-2/TRBV6-3
CASRGTTGYNEQFF,TGTGCCAGCAGAGGGACAACTGGCTACAATGAGCAGTTCTTC,TRBJ2-1,-,once,TRBV2
CASSSPDSPARYEQYF,TGCGCCAGCAGCTCCCCTGACAGCCCAGCGAGGTACGAGCAGTACTTC,TRBJ2-7,-,-,TRBV5-1
CASSLSQGGSDTQYF,TGTGCCAGCAGTCTATCACAGGGGGGGTCAGATACGCAGTATTTT,TRBJ2-3,-,-,TRBV28
CASSYNFPPDTF,TGTGCCAGCAGTTATAATTTCCCCCCGGACACCTTC,TRBJ1-2,-,few,TRBV12-3/TRBV12-4
CASSPPSGQLYGYTF,TGTGCCAGCTCACCACCATCCGGACAGCTCTATGGCTACACCTTC,TRBJ1-2,-,-,TRBV18
CASSSDRDRGTYNEQFF,TGTGCCAGCAGCTCAGATCGGGACAGGGGGACTTACAATGAGCAGTTCTTC,TRBJ2-1,TRBD1,-,TRBV5-6
CASSFWTAGNTIYF,TGTGCCAGTAGTTTTTGGACAGCCGGAAACACCATATATTTT,TRBJ1-3,-,-,TRBV19
CASSPTQFEQYF,TGTGCCAGCAGCCCCACCCAGTTCGAGCAGTACTTC,TRBJ2-7,-,-,TRBV7-2
CSGDRGAEAFF,TGCAGCGGTGACAGGGGCGCTGAAGCTTTCTTT,TRBJ1-1,TRBD1,-,TRBV29-1
CASSQGKQGFSSLGSYEQYF,TGTGCCAGCAGCCAAGGTAAACAGGGGTTCAGTTCGCTAGGAAGCTACGAGCAGTACTTC,TRBJ2-7,TRBD1,few,TRBV4-2
CATSDGSGETQYF,TGTGCCACCAGTGATGGGTCGGGAGAGACCCAGTACTTC,TRBJ2-5,-,-,TRBV24-1
CSVVPGRGDYGYTF,TGCAGCGTTGTGCCAGGACGGGGGGACTATGGCTACACCTTC,TRBJ1-2,-,-,TRBV29-1
CASSLGLTYEQYF,TGCGCCAGCAGCTTGGGACTTACCTACGAGCAGTACTTC,TRBJ2-7,-,once,TRBV5-1
CASSLGLAGPNEQFF,TGTGCCAGCAGCCTGGGACTAGCGGGGCCAAATGAGCAGTTCTTC,TRBJ2-1,TRBD2,-,TRBV2
CASSESLLVSYEQYF,TGTGCCAGCAGTGAATCATTACTAGTATCCTACGAGCAGTACTTC,TRBJ2-7,-,few,TRBV2
CASSLEASGSYNEQFF,TGCGCCAGCAGCTTGGAGGCTAGCGGGAGCTACAATGAGCAGTTCTTC,TRBJ2-1,TRBD2,-,TRBV5-1
CASSVTRDSYGYTF,TGTGCCAGCAGTGTCACCCGGGACAGTTATGGCTACACCTTC,TRBJ1-2,TRBD1,-,TRBV2
CASSPAGLGTMKQFF,TGTGCCAGCAGCCCCGCAGGACTAGGCACAATGAAGCAGTTCTTC,TRBJ2-1,TRBD2,-,TRBV9
CASSMLGQGEATEAFF,TGTGCCAGTAGTATGCTAGGGCAGGGCGAGGCCACTGAAGCTTTCTTT,TRBJ1-1,-,-,TRBV19
CAISEPRTSEAFF,TGTGCCATCAGTGAGCCGAGGACATCCGAAGCTTTCTTT,TRBJ1-1,-,-,TRBV10-3
CASSLAREDNYGYTF,TGTGCCAGCAGCTTAGCCCGGGAGGACAACTATGGCTACACCTTC,TRBJ1-2,-,once,TRBV7-2
CASSPRTVNSPLHF,TGTGCCAGCAGCCCCAGGACAGTTAATTCACCCCTCCACTTT,TRBJ1-6,-,-,TRBV5-6
CASSWPNQPQHF,TGTGCCAGCAGCTGGCCGAATCAGCCCCAGCATTTT,TRBJ1-5,-,-,TRBV7-9
CASSIIAGELFF,TGTGCCAGCAGTATAATTGCCGGGGAGCTGTTTTTT,TRBJ2-2,-,-,TRBV3-1/TRBV3-2
CASSAYSGRGNGELFF,TGTGCCAGCAGCGCTTATAGCGGGAGAGGGAACGGGGAGCTGTTTTTT,TRBJ2-2,TRBD2,-,TRBV7-3
CASSPRSDRSGNTIYF,TGTGCCAGCTCACCACGATCGGACAGGTCTGGAAACACCATATATTTT,TRBJ1-3,TRBD1,-,TRBV18
CASGKDRESPLHF,TGCGCCAGCGGAAAAGACAGGGAATCACCCCTCCACTTT,TRBJ1-6,TRBD1,-,TRBV5-1
CASSRQGAKNIQYF,TGTGCCAGCAGTAGACAGGGGGCCAAAAACATTCAGTACTTC,TRBJ2-4,TRBD1,-,TRBV28
CASSWTSGSTYEQYF,TGTGCCAGCAGCTGGACTAGCGGGAGTACCTACGAGCAGTACTTC,TRBJ2-7,TRBD2,-,TRBV7-6
CASSRSGSTDTQYF,TGTGCCAGCAGTCGGAGCGGGAGCACAGATACGCAGTATTTT,TRBJ2-3,-,-,TRBV9
CASSWGQDNEKLFF,TGCGCCAGCAGCTGGGGACAGGACAATGAAAAACTGTTTTTT,TRBJ1-4,TRBD1,-,TRBV5-1
CASSLGGGWETQYF,TGCGCCAGCAGCTTGGGAGGGGGTTGGGAGACCCAGTACTTC,TRBJ2-5,-,-,TRBV5-1
CASSLNSGSYNEQFF,TGTGCCAGCAGCTTGAATAGCGGGTCCTACAATGAGCAGTTCTTC,TRBJ2-1,TRBD2,-,TRBV5-4
CATTTGHSSNYGYTF,TGTGCCACCACTACGGGACACAGCTCTAACTATGGCTACACCTTC,TRBJ1-2,-,-,TRBV6-5
CASSFGDEGYTIYF,TGCGCCAGCAGCTTTGGGGATGAGGGATACACCATATATTTT,TRBJ1-3,-,-,TRBV5-1
CSVIPRDRVVEQFF,TGCAGCGTCATCCCCCGGGACAGGGTTGTTGAGCAGTTCTTC,TRBJ2-1,TRBD1,-,TRBV29-1